The clone carrying this T cell receptor (beta chain) was detected a few times. What it binds is not known. The entry originates in a study of somatic mutations in cytotoxic T cells in rheumatoid arthritis. About the study: Patient blood (approximately 30 ml EDTA) was taken immediately after diagnosis and before treatment. Several of the V beta antibody-stained T-cell populations were flow-sorted at nearly 100% purity; V beta1+ cells were among them and were sequenced for TCRB.

Germline-derived CDR1 and CDR2 are SEHNR and FQNEAQ (reference sequence). CDR3 length: 13 residues. V shed 5 bases and J shed 5 bases, with 12 bases lying between them. Study-level findings and limits: For about an eighth of the 65 patients, a single CD8+ clone accounted for more than 20% of CD8+ cells. Clonality measured in CD8+ T cells did not differ significantly between rheumatoid arthritis patients and age-matched healthy controls.

TCRdb's copy holds only in-frame clones and misses some; the assay was immunoSEQ multiplex PCR. Found here are roughly 20,000 clones, 68% of them singletons; the top ten hold about a sixth. This TCR came from an adult with rheumatoid arthritis. This rearrangement joins TRBV7-9 to TRBJ2-5, with a possible D match to TRBD1 (5 bases). Sequenced: CD8+ T cells sorted from blood. CDR3 amino acids: CASSAQVQETQYF. The CDR3 nucleotides are TGTGCCAGCAGCGCACAGGTCCAGGAGACCCAGTACTTC.